This TCR beta chain was found in a study of follicular helper T cells after annual influenza vaccination. Overall study: Some donors were sampled over the 2013-2014, 2014-2015 and 2015-2016 vaccinations. Overall study results and limits: ICOS+CD38+ cTfh clonality tracked population frequency, and its change tracked circulating plasmablast change.

Worth noting for this clone: Its antigen is not known.

The V and J ends lost 5 bases and 10 bases respectively, with 25 bases between them. Per germline, CDR1 SEHNR and CDR2 FQNEAQ (reference sequence). The length of the CDR3 is 16 residues. The time point is: 2015-2016 season, 7 days after influenza vaccination. Data came from immunoSEQ multiplex PCR; TCRdb stores just in-frame clones and leaves some out. The sample records 6,500 to 8,000 clones, roughly four fifths being singletons. This chain uses TRBV7-9 with TRBJ2-3, with D possibly called TRBD1 or TRBD2 (5 bases each). The source material was CXCR5- memory CD4+ T cells sorted from blood, sampled 7 days after influenza vaccination. This TCR was recovered from an adult who received the influenza vaccine. CDR3 in DNA: TGTGCCAGCAGCCGATACGGGACCGCCGCGGCCGGTGCGCAGTATTTT. It translates to CASSRYGTAAAGAQYF. The full variable domain, completed using reference TRBV7-9 and TRBJ2-3, is DTGVSQNPRHKITKRGQNVTFRCDPISEHNRLYWYRQTLGQGPEFLTYFQNEAQLEKSRLLSDRFSAERPKGSFSTLEIQRTEQGDSAMYLCASSRYGTAAAGAQYFGPGTRLTVL.